Shown below are 28 T cell receptor beta chains from a single sample sequenced in a study of blood T cell repertoires in COVID-19. Here immunoSEQ multiplex PCR was the method, and the copy in TCRdb shows in-frame clones only, minus some. The repertoire holds about 280,000 clones, with about nine tenths as singletons. The source material was peripheral blood. Receptors were obtained from a woman in her twenties or thirties with COVID-19, enrolled during active disease.

This clone showed up just once. V gene TRBV5-1 combines with J gene TRBJ2-3, with 13 positions matching TRBD2. The CDR3 is 16 amino acids. The germline CDR1 and CDR2 sequences are SGHRS and YFSETQ. V gave up 4 bases and J gave up 3 bases; unmatched junction bases: 5. For the CDR3, the DNA is TGCGCCAGCAGCCGACTAGCGGGGGGCCGAACAGATACGCAGTATTTT. Protein sequence: CASSRLAGGRTDTQYF.

This chain connects TRBV18 to TRBJ1-1, with D tentatively TRBD1 (6 bases). Trimming removed 3 bases at V and 0 bases at J, with 14 bases between. The V gene's germline CDR1 is KGHSH and CDR2 LQKENI. CDR3 length equals 16 residues. The CDR3 protein is CASSPTRQAMNTEAFF. CDR3 bases: TGTGCCAGCTCACCCACCCGACAGGCCATGAACACTGAAGCTTTCTTT.

The chain has TRBV27 and TRBJ2-1, with TRBD2 matching over 9 bases. Germline V gives CDR1 MNHEY, CDR2 SMNVEV (reference sequence). The CDR3 sequence is 15 residues long. V lost 3 bases, J lost 2 bases, and 2 bases stayed unmatched. Here the CDR3 reads CASSFQRGAYNEQFF. The CDR3 DNA follows: TGTGCCAGCAGTTTTCAGCGGGGGGCCTACAATGAGCAGTTCTTC.

The chain recombines TRBV10-1 with TRBJ2-5, with 9 bases fitting TRBD1. CDR1 is WNHNN, CDR2 SYGVQD, per germline (reference sequence). V was clipped by 4 bases and J by 3 bases; unmatched bases: 3. This CDR3 is built from 14 residues. CDR3 loop: CASSGQGVKETQYF. The CDR3 nucleotides are TGCGCCAGCAGTGGACAGGGGGTGAAAGAGACCCAGTACTTC.

The V and J genes are TRBV3-1 (or the pseudogene TRBV3-2) and TRBJ2-3, with a possible D match to TRBD1 (5 bases). The CDR3 runs to 15 residues. The V gene lost 1 base and the J gene lost 1 base, with 9 bases spanning the gap. The germline CDR1 and CDR2 sequences are LGHDT and YNNKEL (reference sequence). Here the CDR3 DNA reads TGTGCCAGCAGCCAAGTTGAGACAGGCACAGATACGCAGTATTTT. This translates into CASSQVETGTDTQYF.

The genes are TRBV6-2 or TRBV6-3 and TRBJ1-6, with D uncertain. This CDR3 is built from 16 residues. In germline, CDR1 is MNHEY, CDR2 SVGEGT. Trimming took off 4 bases at V and 7 bases at J, with 17 bases between the two ends. Here the CDR3 DNA reads TGTGCCAGCAGTTTTCAACCTTCAGGTTACAATTCACCCCTCCACTTT. Residues: CASSFQPSGYNSPLHF.

This clone occurred a few times. This chain links TRBV29-1 with TRBJ1-1, with 7 nucleotides matching TRBD1. The CDR3 spans 12 residues. V lost 8 bases to trimming and J lost 5 bases; unmatched junction nucleotides: 8. CDR1 SQVTM and CDR2 ANQGSEA come from the germline V gene. The CDR3 nucleotides are TGCAGCACTCACAGGGGAAGAACTGAAGCTTTCTTT. This codes for CSTHRGRTEAFF. Looking up the rest from reference TRBV29-1 and TRBJ1-1 gives the full variable domain: SAVISQKPSRDICQRGTSLTIQCQVDSQVTMMFWYRQQPGQSLTLIATANQGSEATYESGFVIDKFPISRPNLTFSTLTVSNMSPEDSSIYLCSTHRGRTEAFFGQGTRLTVV.

This chain connects TRBV18 to TRBJ2-3; 8 bases are a match to TRBD2. Germline V gene data show CDR1 as KGHSH and CDR2 as LQKENI. V lost 4 bases to trimming and J lost 7 bases; unmatched junction nucleotides: 4. The CDR3 consists of 13 residues. CDR3 bases: TGTGCCAGCTCACAGTTAGCGGGGTATACGCAGTATTTT. Protein sequence: CASSQLAGYTQYF. The full variable domain, with the rest looked up from reference TRBV18 and TRBJ2-3, is NAGVMQNPRHLVRRRGQEARLRCSPMKGHSHVYWYRQLPEEGLKFMVYLQKENIIDESGMPKERFSAEFPKEGPSILRIQQVVRGDSAAYFCASSQLAGYTQYFGPGTRLTVL.

The V call is TRBV19, the J call TRBJ1-2; 7 bases line up with TRBD1. This CDR3 is built from 14 residues. Germline CDR1 reads LNHDA; CDR2 reads SQIVND (reference sequence). The V gene end was trimmed by 7 bases and the J gene end by 0 bases; junction bases not matched to a gene: 5. The CDR3 DNA is TGTGCCAGTACTTACGGGACAGCTAACTATGGCTACACCTTC. Its protein product is CASTYGTANYGYTF.

The DNA of the CDR3 is TGTGCCAGCAGCTTGGGCACTGCTCTGAAAAACTCTGGAAACACCATATATTTT. Translating it yields CASSLGTALKNSGNTIYF. This chain uses TRBV5-6 with TRBJ1-3; D unresolved. The CDR3 runs 18 residues. Germline values: CDR1 SGHDT, CDR2 YYEEEE. V was cut by 0 bases and J by 0 bases, with 16 bases left in between.

V gene TRBV4-1 combines with J gene TRBJ1-6, with D possibly matching TRBD1 (6 bases). The CDR3 is 14 residues long. Trimming pared 1 base from V and 7 bases from J, leaving 8 bases between. CDR1 is MGHRA, CDR2 YSYEKL, per germline. CDR3 nucleotides: TGCGCCAGCAGCCAAGGACAGGAGAATTCACCCCTCCACTTT. Protein: CASSQGQENSPLHF.

This clone was detected only a few times. V gene TRBV19 combines with J gene TRBJ1-4; a possible D gene is TRBD1 (5 bases). Trimming took 8 bases from V and 5 from J, leaving 15 bases between them. This CDR3 is built from 14 residues. CDR1 and CDR2 from the germline V gene are LNHDA and SQIVND (reference sequence). CDR3 region: CASGRALLNEKLFF. The CDR3 DNA follows: TGTGCCAGTGGCAGGGCCCTGCTAAATGAAAAACTGTTTTTT.

The chain carries TRBV10-3 and TRBJ1-6, with TRBD1 as a possible D gene (5 bases). Germline V lookup: CDR1 ENHRY, CDR2 SYGVKD. V was shortened by 9 bases and J by 10 bases, with 13 bases between the two germline ends. The CDR3 sequence is 12 residues long. The CDR3, as DNA: TGTGCCATATCGGGGGTAAGGTCACCCCTCCACTTT. Translation: CAISGVRSPLHF.

This chain uses TRBV10-2 with TRBJ2-6, with 7 bases that match TRBD1. CDR3 size: 17 residues. Germline loops: CDR1 WSHSY, CDR2 SAAADI. Unmatched junction bases numbered 14, after V lost 10 bases and J lost 2 bases. The CDR3 sequence is CAIAPPGQRPGANVLTF. CDR3 coding DNA: TGCGCCATTGCCCCCCCGGGACAGAGACCTGGGGCCAACGTCCTGACTTTC.

The chain combines TRBV7-8 with TRBJ1-3, with TRBD1 as a possible D gene (6 bases). Germline CDR1 and CDR2: SGHVS and FQNEAQ. CDR3 length equals 16 residues. Trimming left V 1 base short and J 1 base short, with 11 bases between. CDR3 sequence (DNA): TGTGCCAGCAGCTTAGTGCAGGGGCCGTCTGGAAACACCATATATTTT. Its protein is CASSLVQGPSGNTIYF.

The J gene is TRBJ1-2, the V gene TRBV6-4; a weak D match, TRBD1 (5 bases). V shed 4 bases and J shed 1 base, with 7 bases lying between them. The germline V gene has CDR1 MRHNA and CDR2 SNTAGT. This CDR3 contains 13 residues. CDR3 coding DNA: TGTGCCAGCAGTGTACAGGATAACTATGGCTACACCTTC. The encoded protein is CASSVQDNYGYTF.

The chain combines TRBV9 with TRBJ2-1, with D possibly matching TRBD2 (5 bases). This CDR3 is built from 11 residues. V was cut by 4 bases and J by 10 bases, with 9 bases left in between. CDR1 is SGDLS, CDR2 YYNGEE, per germline. CDR3 residues: CASSSWEEQFF. CDR3 bases: TGTGCCAGCAGCAGCTGGGAGGAGCAGTTCTTC.

The CDR3 protein is CARTPQGANYGYTF. CDR3 coding DNA: TGTGCCAGAACCCCACAGGGGGCTAACTATGGCTACACCTTC. The rearrangement links TRBV2 to TRBJ1-2; 8 nucleotides agree with TRBD1. In germline, CDR1 is SNHLY, CDR2 FYNNEI. The V gene end was trimmed by 9 bases and the J gene end by 0 bases; junction bases not matched to a gene: 6. The CDR3 contains 14 residues.

The chain combines TRBV27 with TRBJ1-6; 8 bases map to TRBD1. CDR3 length equals 15 residues. The V gene's germline CDR1 is MNHEY and CDR2 SMNVEV (reference sequence). V shed 6 bases and J 11 bases; nucleotides not matched to a gene: 12. CDR3 protein: CASSHNWTGRTPLHF. CDR3 nucleotide sequence: TGTGCCAGCAGCCATAACTGGACAGGGCGTACACCCCTCCACTTT.

In DNA, the CDR3 is TGTGCCAGCAGACAGGGGAACCGGGACAGGGGGCGAAGCAATCAGCCCCAGCATTTT. It specifies CASRQGNRDRGRSNQPQHF. V gene TRBV3-1 (or the pseudogene TRBV3-2) combines with J gene TRBJ1-5; 12 bases are shared with TRBD1. This CDR3 has 19 amino acids. The junction had 13 bases not matched to a gene; V was cut back by 6 bases and J by 1 base. In germline, CDR1 is LGHDT, CDR2 YNNKEL (reference sequence).

This clone was observed a single time. The chain uses TRBV2 and TRBJ1-1, with 10 nucleotides matching TRBD1. V dropped 6 bases and J dropped 3; count of bases not matched to a gene: 7. CDR1 SNHLY and CDR2 FYNNEI come from the germline V gene. The CDR3 loop spans 15 amino acids. CDR3 region: CASRPPGQGYTEAFF. The CDR3 DNA reads as TGTGCCAGCAGGCCCCCGGGACAGGGGTACACTGAAGCTTTCTTT.

The chain employs TRBV6-5 and TRBJ2-2; 8 nucleotides align to TRBD2. The CDR3 is 12 residues long. Trimming took 9 bases from V and 6 from J; bases not matched to a gene: 3. Germline-derived CDR1 and CDR2 are MNHEY and SVGAGI. CDR3 residues: CASSAGAGELFF. The DNA for the CDR3 is TGTGCCAGTTCAGCGGGGGCCGGGGAGCTGTTTTTT.

The gene calls are TRBV7-8 and TRBJ2-3, with 9 positions matching TRBD2. The CDR3 extends over 22 amino acids. J gave up 2 bases and V 0 bases, and 21 bases lay outside the gene matches. Germline V gives CDR1 SGHVS, CDR2 FQNEAQ. CDR3 bases: TGTGCCAGCAGCTTAGCGTTTTGGGGCGGGGGGGCAAACCCGGCCATCACAGATACGCAGTATTTT. It yields the protein CASSLAFWGGGANPAITDTQYF.

The chain links TRBV11-2 to TRBJ1-5; D not certain. V lost 5 bases and J lost 0, with 11 bases in between. Per the germline V gene, CDR1 is SGHAT and CDR2 is FQNNGV. CDR3 length: 15 residues. DNA for the CDR3: TGTGCCAGCAGCCCCGGACGGGATAGCAATCAGCCCCAGCATTTT. The encoded protein is CASSPGRDSNQPQHF.

The chain recombines TRBV2 with TRBJ1-1; maybe TRBD1 (6 bases). Germline V CDR1 and CDR2: SNHLY, FYNNEI. The CDR3 is made up of 15 amino acids. With 8 bases removed from V and 2 bases from J, the gap between germline ends came to 18 bases. This CDR3 reads CASLRRGGLNTEAFF. The CDR3 DNA reads TGTGCCAGCTTACGCCGGGGGGGCTTAAACACTGAAGCTTTCTTT.

J is TRBJ1-6 and V is TRBV4-1, with D tentatively TRBD1 (5 bases). The CDR3 loop spans 15 amino acids. Trimming stripped 1 base from V and 7 bases from J, with 11 bases between. Germline V gene data show CDR1 as MGHRA and CDR2 as YSYEKL. The CDR3 loop is CASSQAGQGNSPLHF. CDR3 coding DNA: TGCGCCAGCAGCCAAGCAGGGCAGGGAAATTCACCCCTCCACTTT.

The chain combines TRBV5-1 with TRBJ1-1; no definite D call. The germline gives CDR1 SGHRS, CDR2 YFSETQ. CDR3 length equals 15 residues. Trimming shortened V by 0 bases and J by 0 bases, and 9 bases separated the two germline ends. CDR3: CASSLGPAMNTEAFF. CDR3 DNA sequence: TGCGCCAGCAGCTTGGGGCCTGCCATGAACACTGAAGCTTTCTTT.

A single count supports this clone. V usage is TRBV5-3 and J usage is TRBJ2-7; no definite D call. Being an ORF, TRBV5-3 has a function that is uncertain. The length of the CDR3 is 14 residues. V was clipped by 7 bases and J by 0 bases, with 14 bases between them. This CDR3 is CARDNSLRSYEQYF. For the CDR3, the DNA is TGTGCCAGAGATAACAGCCTCCGCTCCTACGAGCAGTACTTC.